One and the same sample provided the 3 T cell receptor beta chains below, sequenced in a study of human T cells and chemical hapten exposure. TCRdb fed the RACE reads into MiXCR, producing one record per CDR3 protein. The table shows about 100,000 distinct CDR3 sequences, with roughly 9.6% occurring only once. Time point indicated: patch test 1, 2 weeks after DPC sensitization. Treatment indicated: therapeutic diphenylcyclopropenone sensitization with weekly scalp DPC. The specimen comprised whole blood, sampled in connection with sensitization to the hapten diphenylcyclopropenone (DPC). The receptors were sampled from a woman aged 40 to 49 with alopecia areata. Some clones in this sample may be carry-over from other donors' samples.

The chain carries TRBV11-2 and TRBJ1-1, with 8 positions matching TRBD1. The CDR3 length is 15 residues. The V and J ends lost 5 bases and 0 bases, in that order; junction bases with no gene match: 5. The germline CDR1 and CDR2 sequences are SGHAT and FQNNGV. CDR3 sequence reads: CASSMTGVMNTEAFF. The CDR3 bases are TGTGCCAGCAGCATGACAGGGGTTATGAACACTGAAGCTTTCTTT. The entire variable domain, with the rest obtained from reference TRBV11-2 and TRBJ1-1, is as follows: EAGVAQSPRYKIIEKRQSVAFWCNPISGHATLYWYQQILGQGPKLLIQFQNNGVVDDSQLPKDRFSAERLKGVDSTLKIQPAKLEDSAVYLCASSMTGVMNTEAFFGQGTRLTVV.

The chain links TRBV7-3 to TRBJ1-1; D possibly corresponds to TRBD1 (6 bases). V gave up 7 bases and J gave up 4 bases, with 13 bases separating them. There are 13 residues in the CDR3. The germline gives CDR1 SGHTA, CDR2 FQGTGA. DNA for the CDR3: TGTGCCAGCACCACAGGGTCGGGCACTGAAGCTTTCTTT. Protein: CASTTGSGTEAFF.

The chain is built from TRBV6-5 and TRBJ1-2; weak D call: TRBD1 (5 bases). The CDR3 is 14 amino acids. Trimming cost V 8 bases and J 9 bases, with 22 bases left between them. Germline V gene data show CDR1 as MNHEY and CDR2 as SVGAGI. The CDR3 loop is CASGAGLPSLRYTF. The DNA for the CDR3 is TGTGCCAGCGGGGCCGGACTCCCGTCGTTACGCTACACCTTC.